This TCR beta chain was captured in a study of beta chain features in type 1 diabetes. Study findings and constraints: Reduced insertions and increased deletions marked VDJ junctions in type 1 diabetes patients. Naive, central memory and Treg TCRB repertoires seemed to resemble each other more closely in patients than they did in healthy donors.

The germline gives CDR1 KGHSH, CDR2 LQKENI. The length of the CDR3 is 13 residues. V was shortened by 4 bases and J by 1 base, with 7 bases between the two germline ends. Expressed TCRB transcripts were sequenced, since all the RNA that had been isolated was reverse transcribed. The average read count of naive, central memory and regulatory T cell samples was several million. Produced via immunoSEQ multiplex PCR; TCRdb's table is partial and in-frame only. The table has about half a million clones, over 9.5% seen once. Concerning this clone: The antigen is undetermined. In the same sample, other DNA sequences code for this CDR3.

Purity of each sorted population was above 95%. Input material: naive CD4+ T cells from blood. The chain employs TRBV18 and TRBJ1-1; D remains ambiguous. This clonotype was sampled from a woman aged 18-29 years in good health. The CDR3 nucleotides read TGTGCCAGCTCACTAGATAGGAACACTGAAGCTTTCTTT. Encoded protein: CASSLDRNTEAFF.